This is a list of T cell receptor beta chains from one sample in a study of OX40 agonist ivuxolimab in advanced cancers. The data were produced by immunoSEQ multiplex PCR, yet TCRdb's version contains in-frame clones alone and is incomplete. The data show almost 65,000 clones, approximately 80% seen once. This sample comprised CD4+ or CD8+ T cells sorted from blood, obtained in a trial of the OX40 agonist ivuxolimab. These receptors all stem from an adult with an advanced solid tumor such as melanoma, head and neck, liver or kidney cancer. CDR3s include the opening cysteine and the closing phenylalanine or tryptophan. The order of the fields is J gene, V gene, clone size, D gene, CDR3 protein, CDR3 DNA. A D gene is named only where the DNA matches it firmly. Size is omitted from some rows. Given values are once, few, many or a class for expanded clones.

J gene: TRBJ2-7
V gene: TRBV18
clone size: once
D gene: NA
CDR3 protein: CASSPRGDAQYF
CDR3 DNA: TGTGCCAGCTCTCCCAGGGGGGACGCGCAGTACTTC

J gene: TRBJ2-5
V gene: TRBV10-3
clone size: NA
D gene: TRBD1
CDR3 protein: CAISESKIGRQGRETQYF
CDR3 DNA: TGTGCCATCAGTGAGTCGAAGATAGGGCGACAGGGGCGGGAGACCCAGTACTTC

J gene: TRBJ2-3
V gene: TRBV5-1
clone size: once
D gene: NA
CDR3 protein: CASPTPGEKRSHTQYF
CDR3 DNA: TGCGCCAGCCCAACACCAGGGGAAAAAAGGTCTCATACGCAGTATTTT

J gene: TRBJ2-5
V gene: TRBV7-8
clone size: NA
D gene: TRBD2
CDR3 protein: CASSLLAWASGRETQYF
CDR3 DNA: TGTGCCAGCAGCTTACTAGCGTGGGCTAGCGGGAGGGAGACCCAGTACTTC

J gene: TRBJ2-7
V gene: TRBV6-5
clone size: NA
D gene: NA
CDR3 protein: CASSYGNYEQYF
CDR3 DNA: TGTGCCAGCAGTTACGGAAACTACGAGCAGTACTTC

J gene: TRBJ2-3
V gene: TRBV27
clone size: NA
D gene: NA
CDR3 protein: CASSALILPGSTDTQYF
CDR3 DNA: TGTGCCAGCAGTGCCTTAATCCTCCCTGGGAGCACAGATACGCAGTATTTT

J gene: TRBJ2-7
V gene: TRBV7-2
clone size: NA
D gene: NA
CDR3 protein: CASSIGRSYEQYF
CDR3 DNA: TGTGCCAGCAGCATCGGACGGAGCTACGAGCAGTACTTC

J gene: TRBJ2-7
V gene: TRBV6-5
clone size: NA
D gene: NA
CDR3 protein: CASRDRHEQYF
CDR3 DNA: TGTGCCAGCAGAGACCGTCACGAGCAGTACTTC

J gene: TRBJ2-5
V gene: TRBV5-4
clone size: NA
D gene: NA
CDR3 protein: CASSLGEGLETQYF
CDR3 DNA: TGTGCCAGCAGCTTGGGTGAGGGTTTAGAGACCCAGTACTTC

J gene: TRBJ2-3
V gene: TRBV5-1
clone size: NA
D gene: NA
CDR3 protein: CASSLEVWPTDTQYF
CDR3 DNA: TGCGCCAGCAGCTTAGAGGTGTGGCCCACAGATACGCAGTATTTT

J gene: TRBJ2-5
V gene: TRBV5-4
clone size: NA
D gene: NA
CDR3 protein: CASSSLAVGETQYF
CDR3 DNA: TGTGCCAGCAGCAGCCTAGCAGTCGGAGAGACCCAGTACTTC

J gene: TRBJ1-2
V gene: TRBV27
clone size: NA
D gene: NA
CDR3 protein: CASTPRGQGGSYTF
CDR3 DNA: TGTGCCAGCACCCCAAGGGGCCAGGGAGGAAGCTACACCTTC

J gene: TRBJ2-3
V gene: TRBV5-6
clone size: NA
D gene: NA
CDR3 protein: CASSLWVVRDTQYF
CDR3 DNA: TGTGCCAGCAGCTTGTGGGTAGTTAGGGATACGCAGTATTTT

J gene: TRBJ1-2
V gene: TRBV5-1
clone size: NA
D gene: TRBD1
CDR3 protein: CASSIDRAYGYTF
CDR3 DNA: TGCGCCAGCAGCATTGACAGGGCCTATGGCTACACCTTC

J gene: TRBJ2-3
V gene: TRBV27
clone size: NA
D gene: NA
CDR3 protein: CASSLLGGTYTDTQYF
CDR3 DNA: TGTGCCAGCAGTTTACTGGGCGGAACGTACACAGATACGCAGTATTTT

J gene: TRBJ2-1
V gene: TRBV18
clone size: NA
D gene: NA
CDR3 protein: CASSPLGHEQFF
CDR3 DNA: TGTGCCAGCTCACCTCTGGGTCATGAGCAGTTCTTC

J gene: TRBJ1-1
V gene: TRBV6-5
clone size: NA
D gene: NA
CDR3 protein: CASGAQGYPEAFF
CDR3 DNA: TGTGCCAGCGGGGCCCAAGGGTACCCTGAAGCTTTCTTT

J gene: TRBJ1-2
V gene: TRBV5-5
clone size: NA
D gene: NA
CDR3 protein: CASSPTGTVVYGYTF
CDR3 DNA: TGTGCCAGCAGCCCCACCGGGACGGTGGTCTATGGCTACACCTTC

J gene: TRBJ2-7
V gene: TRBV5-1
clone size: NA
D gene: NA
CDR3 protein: CASSPRPKDEGEQYF
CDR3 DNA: TGCGCCAGCAGCCCCAGACCCAAGGACGAAGGCGAGCAGTACTTC

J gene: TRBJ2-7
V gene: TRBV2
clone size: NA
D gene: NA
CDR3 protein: CASTPWSLTYEQYF
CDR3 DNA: TGTGCCAGCACTCCTTGGAGCTTAACCTACGAGCAGTACTTC

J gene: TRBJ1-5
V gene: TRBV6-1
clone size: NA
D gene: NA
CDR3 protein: CASSTNWGNQPQHF
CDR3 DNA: TGTGCCAGCAGCACGAACTGGGGCAATCAGCCCCAGCATTTT

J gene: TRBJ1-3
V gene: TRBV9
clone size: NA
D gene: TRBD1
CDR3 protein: CASSENRGPGNTIYF
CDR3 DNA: TGTGCCAGCAGCGAGAACAGGGGGCCTGGAAACACCATATATTTT

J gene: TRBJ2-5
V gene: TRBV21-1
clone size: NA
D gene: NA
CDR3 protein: CASSKVKTTGVGETQYF
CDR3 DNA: TGTGCCAGCAGCAAAGTCAAAACAACAGGGGTCGGAGAGACCCAGTACTTC

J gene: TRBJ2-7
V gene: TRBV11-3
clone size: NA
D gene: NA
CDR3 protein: CASSLGWASEGEQYF
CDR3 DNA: TGTGCCAGCAGCTTGGGGTGGGCTTCGGAGGGCGAGCAGTACTTC

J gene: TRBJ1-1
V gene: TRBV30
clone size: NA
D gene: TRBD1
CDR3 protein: CAWWNPGQWNTEAFF
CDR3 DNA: TGTGCCTGGTGGAATCCGGGACAGTGGAACACTGAAGCTTTCTTT

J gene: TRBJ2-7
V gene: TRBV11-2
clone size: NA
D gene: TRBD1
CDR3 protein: CASSFNTGVTSPNYEQYF
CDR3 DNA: TGTGCCAGCAGTTTCAATACAGGGGTGACGTCCCCTAACTACGAGCAGTACTTC

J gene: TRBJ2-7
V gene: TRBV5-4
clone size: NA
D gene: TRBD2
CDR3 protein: CASSLGGVAGDREQYF
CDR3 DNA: TGTGCCAGCAGCTTGGGTGGAGTAGCGGGAGATCGCGAGCAGTACTTC

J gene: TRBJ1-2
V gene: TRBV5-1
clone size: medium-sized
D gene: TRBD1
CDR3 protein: CASSRDRGSGYTF
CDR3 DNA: TGCGCCAGCAGCCGGGACAGGGGTTCTGGCTACACCTTC

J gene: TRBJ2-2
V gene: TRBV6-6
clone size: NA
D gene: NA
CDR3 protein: CASSPGWGYTGELFF
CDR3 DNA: TGTGCCAGCAGCCCCGGTTGGGGGTACACCGGGGAGCTGTTTTTT

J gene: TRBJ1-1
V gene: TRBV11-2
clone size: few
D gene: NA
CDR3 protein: CASSLYTEAFF
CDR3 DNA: TGTGCCAGCAGCTTATATACTGAAGCTTTCTTT

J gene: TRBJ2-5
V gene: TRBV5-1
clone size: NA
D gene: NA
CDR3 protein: CASSFGTTETQYF
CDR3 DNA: TGCGCCAGCAGCTTTGGAACTACCGAGACCCAGTACTTC

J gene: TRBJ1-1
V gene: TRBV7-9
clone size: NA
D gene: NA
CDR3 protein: CASSLGNPTEAFF
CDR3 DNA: TGTGCCAGCAGCTTGGGGAACCCTACTGAAGCTTTCTTT

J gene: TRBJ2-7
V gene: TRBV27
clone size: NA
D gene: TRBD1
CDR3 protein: CASKRTGSSVSYEQYF
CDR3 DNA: TGTGCCAGCAAGAGGACAGGGAGTTCGGTCTCCTACGAGCAGTACTTC

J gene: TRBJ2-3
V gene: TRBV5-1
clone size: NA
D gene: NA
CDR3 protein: CASSLDYPGTDTQYF
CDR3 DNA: TGCGCCAGCAGCTTGGATTACCCGGGGACAGATACGCAGTATTTT

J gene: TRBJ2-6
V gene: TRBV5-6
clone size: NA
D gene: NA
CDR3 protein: CASSLWGYGANVLTF
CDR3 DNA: TGTGCCAGCAGCTTATGGGGATACGGGGCCAACGTCCTGACTTTC

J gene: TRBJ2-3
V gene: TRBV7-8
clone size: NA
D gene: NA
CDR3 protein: CASSLFGTGNTDTQYF
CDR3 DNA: TGTGCCAGCAGCTTGTTCGGAACAGGGAACACAGATACGCAGTATTTT

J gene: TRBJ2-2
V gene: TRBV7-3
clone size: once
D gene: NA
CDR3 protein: CASSLTGEGTGELFF
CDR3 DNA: TGTGCCAGCAGCTTAACGGGGGAAGGGACCGGGGAGCTGTTTTTT

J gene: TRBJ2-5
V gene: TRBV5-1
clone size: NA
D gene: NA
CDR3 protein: CASSFTLQETQYF
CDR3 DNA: TGCGCCAGCAGCTTCACCCTCCAAGAGACCCAGTACTTC

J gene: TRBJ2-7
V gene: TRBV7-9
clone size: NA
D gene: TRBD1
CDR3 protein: CASSLLTGETPYEQYF
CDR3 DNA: TGTGCCAGCAGCTTATTAACAGGGGAAACCCCCTACGAGCAGTACTTC

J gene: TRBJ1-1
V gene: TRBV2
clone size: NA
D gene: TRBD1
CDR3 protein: CASVRGRDTEAFF
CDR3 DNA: TGTGCCAGCGTTAGGGGGCGGGACACTGAAGCTTTCTTT

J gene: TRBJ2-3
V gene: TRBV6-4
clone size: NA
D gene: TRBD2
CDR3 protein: CASSLAGGKDTQYF
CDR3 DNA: TGTGCCAGCAGTTTAGCGGGAGGCAAAGATACGCAGTATTTT

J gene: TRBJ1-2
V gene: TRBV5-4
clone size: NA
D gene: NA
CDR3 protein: CASSTPTAANYGYTF
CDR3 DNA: TGTGCCAGCAGCACACCGACAGCTGCTAACTATGGCTACACCTTC

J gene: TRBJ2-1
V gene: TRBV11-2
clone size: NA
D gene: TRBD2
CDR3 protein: CASSSRFSGGVYEQFF
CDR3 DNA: TGTGCCAGCAGCTCTAGATTTAGCGGGGGGGTTTATGAGCAGTTCTTC

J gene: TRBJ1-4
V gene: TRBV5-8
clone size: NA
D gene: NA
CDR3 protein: CASSFGPAEGLPLF
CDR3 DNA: TGTGCCAGCAGCTTCGGCCCCGCGGAAGGTCTCCCCCTTTTT

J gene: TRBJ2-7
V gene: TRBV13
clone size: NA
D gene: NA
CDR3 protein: CASSLVGQPSYEQYF
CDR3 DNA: TGTGCCAGCAGCTTAGTCGGACAGCCCTCCTACGAGCAGTACTTC